The present TCR beta chain was sequenced within a study of cytomegalovirus exposure and HLA in healthy donors. Findings and caveats of the study: Through in vitro validation, three CMV-associated chains were shown to be specific for CMV antigens. Most CMV-associated TCR beta chains were later found to appear HLA-restricted.

A multiplex PCR was run with 60 Vbeta primers and 13 Jbeta primers. Authors' analysis steps: There were 80 million or so unique TCR beta chains by a later count, and approximately 10 million of them were shared. The assay was immunoSEQ multiplex PCR, and TCRdb's table has in-frame clones only and misses some. That table is the source of V, J and clone size, and D and trimming were worked out from the DNA. The repertoire holds roughly 90,000 clones, with over 70% as singletons. The V gene end was trimmed by 6 bases and the J gene end by 5 bases; junction bases not matched to a gene: 6. Germline lookup yields CDR1 MNHNY and CDR2 SVGAGI (reference sequence). There are 14 residues in the CDR3. In regard to this clone: What it recognizes is unknown.

The J gene is TRBJ2-7, the V gene TRBV6-6; 11 nucleotides match TRBD2. Input material: PBMCs. This TCR was recovered from a young man in good health and CMV-seropositive. The CDR3 reads CASRPLAGGHEQYF. DNA of the CDR3: TGTGCCAGCAGACCTCTAGCGGGGGGCCACGAGCAGTACTTC.